This TCR beta chain was captured in a study of cytomegalovirus exposure and HLA in healthy donors (dated by TCRdb to about 2017). With respect to the entire study: According to an earlier analysis of 550 to 700 of the donors, about 180 million T cells yielded 117 million unique TCR beta sequences and roughly 280 Gb of sequence data. An early release that covered fewer than 800 HLA-typed donors contained approximately 290 gigabases of sequencing data and roughly 84 million unique TCR sequences. Of the roughly 400 genotyped donors, 65% to 90% fell in the genetic ancestry cluster associated with self-reported Caucasian donors. The study aimed to test whether cataloging public T cell receptors could reveal signatures of past pathogen exposure. The T cell repertoires of 670 or so subjects were profiled by immunosequencing and related to cytomegalovirus serostatus. In addition to the first cohort of 500 to 850 subjects, a separate validation cohort of 130 or so different subjects was used. To predict cytomegalovirus infection status, the study combined high-throughput TCR immunosequencing, statistical association of individual TCRs with disease status, and machine learning. In a later analysis, previously published TCR beta repertoires from 500 to 750 donors were re-analyzed and high-resolution HLA genotyping was added so that TCR occurrence patterns could be studied. The later analysis used no new phenotypic data to find candidate immune exposures, relying instead on TCR beta sequences and their occurrence across donors. In an earlier analysis of 550 to 700 of the donors, high-throughput TCR beta sequencing was used to judge whether each TCR beta V gene segment behaved as functional or pseudogenic. Donor age, sex, ethnicity and CMV serostatus were compiled together with the repertoire data. In a later genetic analysis, genome-wide SNP genotypes for about three fifths of the 666 donors were used, and that subset was treated as a discovery cohort. Every discovery cohort repertoire had been produced on one sequencing platform. Both class I and class II loci were covered by HLA typing, at four-digit resolution. Typing coverage varied by locus: roughly 620-640 donors for A, B, C, DRB1 and DQB1; roughly 500 for DQA1; approximately 610 for DPA1; under 490 for DPB1. Several DR-DQ haplotypes were handled as single units for association and clustering because linkage in the cohort was strong. Among 300 to 450 genotyped donors of the cohort, an average of approximately 240,000 unique TCR beta nucleotide sequences were sequenced per donor, 15% to 20% of them non-productive. Paper-wide results and their limitations: A few of the identified cytomegalovirus-associated TCR beta chains were confirmed in vitro to be specific for cytomegalovirus antigens. An association between a missense DCLRE1C variant and V-gene and J-gene trimming of TCR beta chains was found in a later genetic analysis and replicated in an independent cohort. Correlated functional status among segregating V segments might be attributable to linkage disequilibrium, but an unknown experimental factor could not be ruled out. Only TCR beta chains were sequenced in this cohort, and the absence of alpha or paired-chain data limited detectable features. Most TCR sequences were observed very rarely across donors, whereas some public TCRs were present in many individuals. In an earlier analysis of some 640 of the donors, most TCR beta V segments were observed in productive rearrangements about 87% or about 30% of the time, broadly matching IMGT annotations. According to a later analysis, TCR association rates differed among HLA loci, with DRB1 alleles showing the most associated TCRs and HLA-C alleles showing the fewest. The 87-base-pair reads could not distinguish some IMGT-functional V segments, including TRBV6-2 and TRBV6-3, so those segments were excluded. The classifier was reported to diagnose cytomegalovirus status with high specificity and sensitivity in both the original cohort and the validation cohort. For the cohort, immune exposure information was limited to CMV serostatus. A later analysis found that most CMV-associated TCR beta chains appeared HLA-restricted, with HLA associations seemingly driven largely by CMV exposure. A later analysis reported that several top co-occurrence clusters appeared linked to parvovirus B19, influenza, CMV and Epstein-Barr virus. In a later analysis, some 17,000 TCR beta sequences were associated with specific HLA alleles at a false discovery rate of 0.05. Fewer than 20 rarely observed V segments, including chromosome 9 orphons, were excluded from the earlier analysis of several hundred of the donors because counts were too low. The authors suggested that the approach could potentially be extended to other disease states and immunological phenotypes. A further reported finding was that TCR beta sequences accurately predicted the HLA-A and HLA-B alleles for most subjects in the first cohort. A later analysis found that HLA-associated TCR beta chains were more clonally expanded and had lower generation probabilities than equally common non-associated chains. The presence/absence analyses assumed that sequencing depth was roughly uniform across donors, and that assumption may not be true. A cluster of highly shared sequence variants was judged likely to represent a technical artifact of the sequencing pipeline. In a later genetic analysis, fewer N-insertions in productive TCRs were reported among donors in an Asian-associated ancestry cluster than the 666-donor mean. Strong co-occurrence of HLA alleles, especially DR and DQ, made assigning TCR associations to individual alleles difficult. Because HLA typing was missing for some donors at each locus, association tests included only the typed subset. The study listed approximately 160 TCR beta chains as associated with cytomegalovirus.

For this clone: Its antigen remains undetermined. There are no base qualities to consult, and no much larger clone falls within one base.

Library preparation employed the immunoSEQ multiplex PCR assay. For the multiplex PCR, a mixture combining 60 forward primers for TCR Vbeta segments and 13 reverse primers for TCR Jbeta segments was used. The CDR3 region of rearranged TCR beta genes was amplified from genomic DNA by a multiplex PCR assay. The Illumina HiSeq System was used to sequence the amplified TCR beta libraries as 87-base-pair reads. On the study's bioinformatics: Across the 666 repertoires, a later analysis counted around 80 million unique TCR beta chains, some 11 million of which were shared by at least two donors. A nearest-neighbor algorithm error-corrected the raw reads and collapsed the reads into unique sequences, merging closely related sequences to remove PCR and sequencing errors. Alignment of CDR3 sequences to IMGT reference sequences was used to assign V, D and J gene segments. For a sequence to be retained, a match of at least six nucleotides was required to both a V gene segment and a J gene segment. A rearrangement was called productive if the CDR3 had no stop codons and remained in frame with V and J, and every other rearrangement was called non-productive. Following IMGT convention, CDR3 was defined as the stretch from the second conserved V-encoded cysteine up to the conserved J-encoded phenylalanine. The earlier analysis of approximately 590 of the donors excluded any sequence lacking an unambiguous match to a single V gene segment. In an earlier analysis of approximately 550 of the donors, V segments were called functional above 56.7% productive rearrangements and were called segregating when the between-donor standard deviation exceeded 5%. A statistical classification framework was built to diagnose cytomegalovirus status from the catalog of TCR beta chain sequences. In a later analysis, TCR nucleotide sequences were compared against IMGT/GENE-DB human TR gene sequences so that V and J genes could be assigned. Using the TCRdist pipeline, a later analysis assigned CDR3 sequences along with most-parsimonious VDJ recombination scenarios. In a later analysis, each TCR beta chain was defined by its CDR3 amino acid sequence together with its V-gene family, and reads lacking a unique V-gene family were excluded. A later analysis removed over 500 highly shared, low-generation-probability nucleotide sequences to deal with suspected cross-contamination and a sequencing artifact. In a later analysis, a clonal expansion index was calculated for each public chain from normalized within-repertoire ranks of inferred template counts. In a later analysis, generation probabilities were computed using a VDJ recombination model fitted to out-of-frame rearrangements, and the results were checked against IGoR. In a later analysis, hypergeometric tests were used to score TCR-TCR, TCR-HLA and TCR-CMV co-occurrence, with a repertoire-size bias correction applied to TCR pairs. False discovery rates were estimated in a later analysis by permuting HLA or CMV assignments 20 times. A later analysis grouped co-occurring TCRs with DBSCAN, adding TCRdist sequence similarity when clustering within HLA-allele-positive subsets. Co-occurrence clustering excluded repertoires with fewer than 30,000 or more than 120,000 public chains, plus five with anomalous nucleotide sharing. TCRdb limited this immuneACCESS table to in-frame rearrangements with V and J called. A share of clones is missing; checked studies link under half to unresolved V genes, and the rest is unexplained. From that table come the V and J calls and clone size; the DNA was used to work out D and trimming. The sample profile shows more than 90,000 clones; 70% to 80% of them were found once. The ten largest clones represent about 16% of the sample.

CDR1 and CDR2, looked up from the germline V gene, are SGDLS and YYNGEE. V sheds 4 bases and J sheds 8 bases, leaving 18 bases between their ends. The CDR3 holds 15 amino acids from the cysteine to the phenylalanine. The sequence is cut down to CDR3 DNA, 45 bases in frame from base 1. The cohort was made up of about 610 healthy bone marrow donors. Cohort members were all nominally healthy when sampled, although unrecorded immune exposures were likely present. The donor tested CMV seropositive, placing the donor among the approximately 290 seropositive members of the cohort. Every donor gave a peripheral blood sample, and the peripheral blood mononuclear cells from that sample were used for TCR beta sequencing. Genomic DNA was extracted from the blood cell samples with the Qiagen DNeasy Blood Extraction Kit.

The source of this sequence is a man in his fifties or sixties in good health and CMV-seropositive. The chain was built from TRBV9 and TRBJ1-4, and TRBD1 may be the D gene, going by 5 matching bases. Sequencing input: PBMCs. Here the CDR3 is given as CASSIQDIRTEKLFF. DNA sequence: TGTGCCAGCAGCATACAGGACATCCGTACAGAAAAACTGTTTTTT.